This T cell receptor (beta chain) derives from a study of spatial heterogeneity in lung cancer. Across the whole study: The average count in raw reads for each unique TCR and UMI combination exceeded nine appearances. General study points: Mutation tallies in tumors tracked expanded intratumoral alpha and beta TCR counts.

By proportion, this clonotype is medium-sized. Its target is not known. The germline V gene has CDR1 SGHTA and CDR2 FQGTGA. V was cut by 5 bases and J by 0 bases, with 10 bases left in between. This CDR3 comprises 14 residues. Indicated time point: sample taken at primary tumor resection. Sequencing covered unsorted whole RNA taken from tumor, nontumor lung or frozen PBMC. Unique molecular identifiers tagged every individual TCR cDNA molecule. TCRdb ran MiXCR on the 5' RACE reads and lists one entry per CDR3 protein. The top ten hold about a tenth of the sample, which has roughly 3,000 distinct CDR3 sequences, about 6% seen once.

The clonotype comes from a male donor with early-stage non-small cell lung cancer. This specimen was lung tumor tissue, taken at surgery. The chain is built from TRBV7-3 and TRBJ1-1; perhaps TRBD1 as D (5 bases). The CDR3: CASSPTAMNTEAFF. The CDR3 coding sequence is TGTGCCAGCAGCCCGACAGCAATGAACACTGAAGCTTTCTTT.